Here is one T cell receptor (beta chain) with its context. Its antigen is not identified. The CDR3 covers 16 residues. CDR1 SEHNR and CDR2 FQNEAQ come from the germline V gene (reference sequence). Trimming took off 6 bases at V and 0 bases at J, with 14 bases between the two ends. This sample was included in a study of cytotoxic CD8 clonotypes in ibrutinib-treated CLL. Study-level information: The patients, about a dozen relapsed/refractory and fewer than 16 treatment-naive, included about 18 who were IGHV unmutated. With a range of 6 to 36, the median treatment time before response samples were taken was around 12 months. Study observations and caveats: Treatment left the uncommon public clonotypes either contracted or stable in frequency.

A 1 in 200,000 to 1 in 1 million T cell depth was the sequencing target. TCRdb keeps only in-frame clones here, not all; method: immunoSEQ multiplex PCR. The table includes about 86,000 clones, roughly 86% detected once. This receptor was identified in a human donor with chronic lymphocytic leukemia. The sample here was PBMCs, taken before ibrutinib treatment. This chain uses TRBV7-9 with TRBJ1-4, with D maybe TRBD1 (6 bases). The CDR3 region is CASRSKTGPTNEKLFF. For the CDR3, the DNA is TGTGCCAGCAGAAGCAAGACAGGCCCAACTAATGAAAAACTGTTTTTT.